This TCR beta chain came from a study of STAT5B mutations in CD4+ large granular lymphocyte leukemia. The CDR3 loop spans 14 amino acids. V shed 4 bases, J shed 3 bases, and the junction held 3 bases outside the gene matches. Germline lookup yields CDR1 MNHEY and CDR2 SMNVEV (reference sequence). Only in-frame clones appear in the TCRdb table, and some are missing; sequencing was by immunoSEQ multiplex PCR. The repertoire holds 20,000 to 25,000 clones, with less than 80% as singletons. Sample: CD4+ T cells from blood buffy coats. The chain employs TRBV27 and TRBJ1-2, with 9 nucleotides matching TRBD1. The origin of this receptor is a human donor in good health. The CDR3 region has the DNA TGTGCCAGCAGTTCCTGGACAGGGGACTATGGCTACACCTTC. Translating gives CASSSWTGDYGYTF.